These 25 T cell receptor beta chains were sequenced from one sample in a study of T cells in Graves' hyperthyroidism and ophthalmopathy. The CDR3 regions of TCR beta were amplified from RNA transcripts. The TCR CDR3 first-round RT-PCR relied on the HTBI primer set. TCRdb analysed the multiplex PCR reads with MiXCR anew, one entry per CDR3 protein. The table includes about 280,000 distinct CDR3 sequences, about 25% detected once. Sequencing was done on a sample of blood. The source is a man in his forties with Graves' hyperthyroidism that later progressed to Graves' ophthalmopathy.

The sample holds many counts of this clonotype. The chain has TRBV19 and TRBJ1-5; D possibly corresponds to TRBD1 (5 bases). CDR1 and CDR2 from the germline V gene are LNHDA and SQIVND (reference sequence). Trimming took 3 bases from V and 6 from J, leaving 9 bases between them. This CDR3 region has 13 residues. The CDR3 DNA follows: TGTGCCAGTAGTATTCCAGGGATTCAGCCCCAGCATTTT. Its translation: CASSIPGIQPQHF.

CDR3 region: CASSQGLAGVGELFF. DNA for the CDR3: TGTGCCAGCAGCCAGGGACTAGCGGGAGTCGGGGAGCTGTTTTTT. This chain joins TRBV6-2 or TRBV6-3 and TRBJ2-2; 14 bases match TRBD2. The V segment lost 6 bases and the J segment 7 bases; nucleotides outside the gene matches: 4. The germline V gene encodes CDR1 MNHEY and CDR2 SVGEGT. This CDR3 has 15 residues.

This clonotype has ten or more counts. This chain links TRBV28 with TRBJ1-5; a weak D match, TRBD1 (6 bases). The V gene's germline CDR1 is MDHEN and CDR2 SYDVKM. Trimming removed 10 bases from V and 5 bases from J, with 15 bases in between. The CDR3 covers 13 residues. CDR3 sequence (DNA): TGTGCCAAACCTGGGACACATTATCAGCCCCAGCATTTT. Protein product: CAKPGTHYQPQHF.

This clonotype was detected many times. This chain connects TRBV5-8 to TRBJ2-2; D is ambiguous. Germline CDR1 and CDR2: SGHTS and YDEGEE. CDR3 length equals 13 residues. Trimming stripped 3 bases from V and 4 bases from J, with 7 bases between. CDR3 protein: CASSSKSTGELFF. The CDR3 nucleotides read TGTGCCAGCAGCTCCAAGTCCACCGGGGAGCTGTTTTTT.

This clonotype was seen many times. The chain joins TRBV27 to TRBJ2-7; D is uncertain. Trimming pared 3 bases from V and 8 bases from J, leaving 14 bases between. The CDR3 is 13 amino acids. Per germline, CDR1 MNHEY and CDR2 SMNVEV (reference sequence). CDR3 amino acids: CASSFGSPTKQYF. The CDR3 nucleotides are TGTGCCAGCAGTTTCGGGTCTCCTACGAAGCAGTACTTC.

The chain couples TRBV28 to TRBJ1-2, with D perhaps TRBD1 (5 bases). From germline, CDR1 is MDHEN and CDR2 SYDVKM. This CDR3 region has 12 residues. V was clipped by 6 bases and J by 8 bases, with 13 bases between them. The CDR3 protein is CASSDSLRGYTF. CDR3 in DNA: TGTGCCAGCAGCGACAGCTTACGGGGCTACACCTTC.

This clonotype was seen many times. The chain couples TRBV20-1 to TRBJ1-1; 7 positions agree with TRBD1. The CDR3 spans 14 residues. Looked up from germline, CDR1 is DFQATT and CDR2 is SNEGSKA (reference sequence). The J segment lost 0 bases and the V segment lost 3 bases, leaving 4 bases of the junction unmatched. The CDR3, as DNA: TGCAGTGCTAGGTCGGGACAGATGAACACTGAAGCTTTCTTT. Its protein is CSARSGQMNTEAFF.

This clonotype was observed many times. The chain is built from TRBV6-4 and TRBJ2-3, with D perhaps matching TRBD1 or TRBD2 (6 bases each). This CDR3 contains 16 residues. CDR1 and CDR2 from the germline V gene are MRHNA and SNTAGT. V was cut by 2 bases and J by 0 bases, with 12 bases left in between. CDR3 loop: CASSDPGGGSTDTQYF. The DNA of the CDR3 is TGTGCCAGCAGTGACCCCGGGGGCGGGAGCACAGATACGCAGTATTTT.

In its sample, this clonotype was seen many times. This chain links TRBV12-3 or TRBV12-4 with TRBJ2-5, with 7 bases identical to TRBD1. The J segment lost 2 bases and the V segment lost 5 bases, leaving 5 bases of the junction unmatched. The CDR3 contains 14 residues. For the CDR3, the DNA is TGTGCCAGCAGTCCTCCAGGGGGACAAGAGACCCAGTACTTC. Encoded protein: CASSPPGGQETQYF.

The J gene is TRBJ2-5, the V gene TRBV12-3 or TRBV12-4; 7 bases are shared with TRBD2. The J segment lost 5 bases and the V segment lost 1 base, leaving 4 bases of the junction unmatched. The CDR3 is 14 amino acids. CDR3 protein: CASSLGGGWETQYF. The CDR3 DNA reads as TGTGCCAGCAGTTTAGGCGGGGGTTGGGAGACCCAGTACTTC.

This clonotype showed up just a few times. This sequence joins TRBV28 and TRBJ2-7; TRBD1 matches 9 bases. CDR1 is MDHEN, CDR2 SYDVKM, per germline. This CDR3 is 15 amino acids long. The ends lost 5 bases at V and 3 bases at J; junction bases unmatched: 8. The CDR3 coding sequence is TGTGCCAGCAGTACGAGTGGGACAGGGCTCTACGAGCAGTACTTC. Amino acids: CASSTSGTGLYEQYF.

This clonotype was observed many times. J is TRBJ2-4 and V is TRBV20-1; D is perhaps TRBD2 (5 bases). This CDR3 has 13 amino acids. Trimming stripped 4 bases from V and 8 bases from J, with 15 bases between. Germline CDR1 reads DFQATT; CDR2 reads SNEGSKA (reference sequence). The CDR3 DNA reads as TGCAGTGCTAAGGTTGTAAGAGGGTACATTCAGTACTTC. It is translated as CSAKVVRGYIQYF.

The chain joins TRBV12-5 to TRBJ2-5, with D possibly matching TRBD2 (6 bases). Trimming left V 7 bases short and J 5 bases short, with 14 bases between. The CDR3 sequence is 13 residues long. Germline CDR1 is LGHNT and CDR2 is FRNRAP. The CDR3 spells CASVASGWETQYF. In DNA form, the CDR3 reads TGTGCTAGTGTGGCAAGCGGGTGGGAGACCCAGTACTTC.

This clonotype has a count of ten or more. This sequence joins TRBV6-2 or TRBV6-3 and TRBJ2-7; the match to TRBD2 covers 12 bases. The ends lost 0 bases at V and 0 bases at J; junction bases unmatched: 15. This CDR3 comprises 21 residues. CDR1 and CDR2 (germline): MNHEY, SVGEGT. The CDR3 region is CASSYSWTSGIGYGSSYEQYF. CDR3 DNA: TGTGCCAGCAGTTACTCATGGACTAGCGGGATTGGATACGGGAGCTCCTACGAGCAGTACTTC.

This clonotype was recorded at least ten times. J is TRBJ2-3 and V is TRBV20-1; D remains unclear. In germline, CDR1 is DFQATT, CDR2 SNEGSKA (reference sequence). The V and J ends lost 6 bases and 6 bases respectively, with 13 bases between them. The CDR3 loop spans 12 amino acids. CDR3 sequence reads: CSAPIVLDTQYF. DNA for the CDR3: TGCAGTGCGCCAATCGTGCTTGATACGCAGTATTTT.

The CDR3 DNA reads as TGCAGCGTTGAAACGCCAAGTGAAGCTTTCTTT. Protein: CSVETPSEAFF. The chain is built from TRBV29-1 and TRBJ1-1; no definite D call. Per the germline V gene, CDR1 is SQVTM and CDR2 is ANQGSEA. Trimming took 2 bases from V and 7 from J, leaving 8 bases between them. The CDR3 is made up of 11 amino acids.

The V gene is TRBV2, the J gene TRBJ2-7; possibly TRBD2 for D (6 bases). This CDR3 has 14 residues. V dropped 2 bases and J dropped 2 bases, with 10 bases sitting between them. Germline CDR1 SNHLY, CDR2 FYNNEI. The CDR3 coding sequence is TGTGCCAGCAGTGAACAGGGAGGCCCCTACGAGCAGTACTTC. Protein product: CASSEQGGPYEQYF.

This clonotype has more than one count but fewer than ten. This chain uses TRBV12-3 or TRBV12-4 with TRBJ1-1, with D possibly being TRBD1 (6 bases). Trimming shortened V by 8 bases and J by 4 bases, and 26 bases separated the two germline ends. CDR3 length: 17 amino acids. The CDR3 region is CASGLVGGRRAGTEAFF. CDR3 DNA sequence: TGTGCCAGCGGTCTCGTGGGGGGCAGGCGGGCGGGCACTGAAGCTTTCTTT.

This clonotype was recorded at least ten times. The CDR3 nucleotides are TGTGCCAGCAGTTCTACGTTCTCCAAGTCCATTCAGTACTTC. Its translation is CASSSTFSKSIQYF. This chain connects TRBV6-5 to TRBJ2-4; D remains unclear. Germline V lookup: CDR1 MNHEY, CDR2 SVGAGI. This CDR3 has 14 amino acids. The V and J ends lost 4 bases and 9 bases respectively, with 16 bases between them.

At least ten counts were recorded for this clonotype. The gene calls are TRBV28 and TRBJ2-7; 7 positions match TRBD1. CDR1 and CDR2 from the germline V gene are MDHEN and SYDVKM. The V gene end was trimmed by 11 bases and the J gene end by 5 bases; junction bases not matched to a gene: 3. The CDR3 runs to 10 residues. CDR3 coding DNA: TGTGCCTCAACAGGGGACGAGCAGTACTTC. It is translated as CASTGDEQYF.

The chain joins TRBV4-3 to TRBJ2-7; TRBD1 agrees at 7 bases. The CDR3 sequence is 15 residues long. CDR1 is LGHNA, CDR2 YSLEER, per germline. Trimming took 3 bases from V and 0 from J; bases not matched to a gene: 5. This CDR3 is CASSHQTGSSYEQYF. In DNA, the CDR3 is TGCGCCAGCAGCCACCAGACAGGGAGCTCCTACGAGCAGTACTTC.

This clonotype was observed a handful of times. This may be a read error: a much more frequent sequence differs by one nucleotide. The J gene is TRBJ1-2, the V gene TRBV28, with TRBD1 matching 7 bases. CDR3 length equals 16 residues. Germline V gene data show CDR1 as MDHEN and CDR2 as SYDVKM. Trimming removed 6 bases from V and 2 bases from J; junction bases left unmatched: 12. Here the CDR3 DNA reads TGTGCCAGCAGGATCCCGTTGGGGACAGACAACTATGGCTACACCTTC. Protein product: CASRIPLGTDNYGYTF.

The chain joins TRBV2 to TRBJ1-1, with D maybe TRBD1 (6 bases). Germline V CDR1 and CDR2: SNHLY, FYNNEI. The CDR3 contains 13 residues. V was clipped by 6 bases and J by 4 bases, with 12 bases between them. The CDR3 region is CASRVDRSTEAFF. CDR3 coding DNA: TGTGCCAGCAGGGTCGACAGGTCCACTGAAGCTTTCTTT.

This clonotype showed up just once. The genes are TRBV5-1 and TRBJ1-1; D gene unclear. V was cut by 6 bases and J by 0 bases, with 9 bases left in between. CDR3 length equals 13 residues. The germline V gene has CDR1 SGHRS and CDR2 YFSETQ. CDR3 coding DNA: TGCGCCAGCAAGGAGGGCTTGAACACTGAAGCTTTCTTT. Translation gives CASKEGLNTEAFF.

This clonotype has a count of ten or more. The genes are TRBV10-2 and TRBJ2-7; no reliable D call. V shed 3 bases and J shed 6 bases, with 12 bases lying between them. This CDR3 is 13 amino acids long. CDR1 and CDR2 from the germline V gene are WSHSY and SAAADI. The CDR3 protein is CASSDPSTLEQYF. Here the CDR3 DNA reads TGCGCCAGCAGTGACCCTTCCACACTCGAGCAGTACTTC.